This T cell receptor (beta chain) was documented in a study of T cell changes during pregnancy in multiple sclerosis. The germline V gene encodes CDR1 MNHEY and CDR2 SVGAGI. With V trimmed by 3 bases and J by 1 base, 4 bases remained unmatched. The CDR3 has 16 amino acids. Repertoires were generated with immunoSEQ multiplex PCR, while TCRdb's copy carries only in-frame clones and drops some. Of around 63,000 clones listed, approximately 92% are singletons. Here the sequenced sample was CD8+ T cells from peripheral blood mononuclear cells, taken in the third trimester of pregnancy. V usage is TRBV6-5 and J usage is TRBJ2-2, with TRBD2 identical over 8 bases. This TCR was sampled from a female donor in good health, enrolled as a control in a pregnancy study. Here the CDR3 DNA reads TGTGCCAGCAGTTATGGTACTAGCGGGAACACCGGGGAGCTGTTTTTT. It yields the protein CASSYGTSGNTGELFF.